This T cell receptor beta chain was sequenced in a study of T cell changes during pregnancy in multiple sclerosis. Repertoires were generated with immunoSEQ multiplex PCR, while TCRdb's copy carries only in-frame clones and drops some. In the table there are more than 60,000 clones, about 91% of which are singletons. The CDR3 consists of 16 residues. Germline-derived CDR1 and CDR2 are SGDLS and YYNGEE. The junction had 9 bases not matched to a gene; V was cut back by 4 bases and J by 0 bases. The sequence came from a female donor in good health, enrolled as a control in a pregnancy study. The gene calls are TRBV9 and TRBJ2-7; TRBD1 agrees at 8 bases. The specimen comprised CD4+ T cells from peripheral blood mononuclear cells, sampled in the third trimester of pregnancy. This chain's CDR3 is CASSLGQGGSSYEQYF. The CDR3 DNA reads TGTGCCAGCAGCCTAGGACAGGGAGGCTCCTCCTACGAGCAGTACTTC.